These T cell receptor beta chains were read from a single sample in a study of a mutant IDH1 vaccine in newly diagnosed glioma. Measured with immunoSEQ multiplex PCR; TCRdb has only the in-frame clones, and not every one. The data show about 50,000 clones, with approximately 76% seen just once and less than 5.5% held by the top ten. These receptors have no identified antigens. Sequencing was performed on PBMCs, taken from a glioma patient whose treatment included an IDH1 peptide vaccine. These receptors all come from a middle-aged woman with glioma. Some clones in this sample may be carry-over from other donors' samples. Both conserved end residues are part of each CDR3. Each record gives: V gene, D gene, J gene, clone size, CDR3 DNA, CDR3 protein. A D gene is named only where the DNA matches it firmly. Not every row has a clone size; where given, it reads once, few, many or a size class.

V: TRBV30; D: .; J: TRBJ1-2; size: .; DNA: TGTGCCTGGAACCGGGGGGGCCTATATGGCTACACCTTC; CDR3: CAWNRGGLYGYTF
V: TRBV7-9; D: TRBD1; J: TRBJ1-1; size: few; DNA: TGTGCCAGCACCATCAGGACAGGGGGAAACACTGAAGCTTTCTTT; CDR3: CASTIRTGGNTEAFF
V: TRBV15; D: .; J: TRBJ1-5; size: .; DNA: TGTGCCACCAGCAACGACCGAAGGCAGCCCCAGCATTTT; CDR3: CATSNDRRQPQHF
V: TRBV11-2; D: .; J: TRBJ1-5; size: .; DNA: TGTGCCAGCAGCTTAGATTCAGCTAGCAATCAGCCCCAGCATTTT; CDR3: CASSLDSASNQPQHF
V: TRBV4-1; D: .; J: TRBJ1-2; size: .; DNA: TGCGCCAGCAAAGGGGCCTGGGGGGATTCGTCCTATGGCTACACCTTC; CDR3: CASKGAWGDSSYGYTF
V: TRBV5-4; D: TRBD1; J: TRBJ1-4; size: .; DNA: TGTGCCAGCAGCTTGGGTGCTCGGACAGGGAATGAAAAACTGCTTTTT; CDR3: CASSLGARTGNEKLLF
V: TRBV10-3; D: .; J: TRBJ1-2; size: .; DNA: TGTGCCATCAGTGAGAGGGCCAGCTATGGCTACACCTTC; CDR3: CAISERASYGYTF
V: TRBV7-8; D: .; J: TRBJ2-7; size: .; DNA: TGTGCCAGCAGTCAGGGGAGGTACGAGCAGTACTTC; CDR3: CASSQGRYEQYF
V: TRBV30; D: .; J: TRBJ1-1; size: .; DNA: TGTGCCTGGAGTGTGGGGGGGAACACTGAAGCTTTCTTT; CDR3: CAWSVGGNTEAFF
V: TRBV19; D: TRBD1; J: TRBJ1-1; size: .; DNA: TGTGCCAGTACCGACAGGGGTGGGGGCCCTTTCGAAGCTTTCTTT; CDR3: CASTDRGGGPFEAFF
V: TRBV10-3; D: .; J: TRBJ1-2; size: .; DNA: TGTGCCATCAGTGAGAATCTGGGAGCCTATGGCTACACCTTC; CDR3: CAISENLGAYGYTF
V: TRBV10-3; D: TRBD1; J: TRBJ1-1; size: .; DNA: TGTGCCATCTCACCATTCAAGACAGGGTCGGGGACTGAAGCTTTCTTT; CDR3: CAISPFKTGSGTEAFF
V: TRBV7-8; D: .; J: TRBJ1-4; size: .; DNA: TGTGCCAGCAGGGGGTCTAATGAAAAACTGTTTTTT; CDR3: CASRGSNEKLFF
V: TRBV2; D: .; J: TRBJ1-6; size: .; DNA: TGTGCCAGCAGTGAAAAGCAGGTCTTCGGGTCACCCCTCCACTTT; CDR3: CASSEKQVFGSPLHF
V: TRBV6-6; D: .; J: TRBJ1-5; size: .; DNA: TGTGCCAGCAGCCGACAGAGTCAGGGCAATCAGCCCCAGCATTTT; CDR3: CASSRQSQGNQPQHF
V: TRBV2; D: .; J: TRBJ1-3; size: .; DNA: TGTGCCAGCAGTGAGGGCAGTCATTACTCTGGAAACACCATATATTTT; CDR3: CASSEGSHYSGNTIYF
V: TRBV14; D: .; J: TRBJ2-6; size: .; DNA: TGTGCCAGCAGCCAAGACGCAGGTGAAGCCTCTGGGGCCAACGTCCTGACTTTC; CDR3: CASSQDAGEASGANVLTF
V: TRBV5-1; D: .; J: TRBJ2-1; size: .; DNA: TGCGCCAGCAGCCTTGAGGGGACTCCCTACAATGAGCAGTTCTTC; CDR3: CASSLEGTPYNEQFF
V: TRBV19; D: TRBD2; J: TRBJ2-7; size: once; DNA: TGTGCCAGTAGTATAGTGAGCGGGGCATCCTACGAGCAGTACTTC; CDR3: CASSIVSGASYEQYF
V: TRBV30; D: .; J: TRBJ1-2; size: .; DNA: TGTGCCTGGAGTTGGGGGGGTTATGGCTACACCTTC; CDR3: CAWSWGGYGYTF
V: TRBV19; D: .; J: TRBJ1-2; size: few; DNA: TGTGCCAGTAAAGGAGCCTATGGCTACACCTTC; CDR3: CASKGAYGYTF
V: TRBV5-1; D: .; J: TRBJ2-7; size: .; DNA: TGCGCCAGCAGCCAGAACTACGAGCAGTACTTC; CDR3: CASSQNYEQYF
V: TRBV19; D: .; J: TRBJ1-1; size: .; DNA: TGTGCCAGTACCCCCCGCGGGAACACTGAAGCTTTCTTT; CDR3: CASTPRGNTEAFF
V: TRBV20-1; D: .; J: TRBJ2-3; size: once; DNA: TGCAGTGCTCCCCTTGGAGATACGCAGTATTTT; CDR3: CSAPLGDTQYF
V: TRBV7-2; D: .; J: TRBJ2-3; size: .; DNA: TGTGCCAGCAGCTTGGCCGGAGGGGCCCAGACAGATACGCAGTATTTT; CDR3: CASSLAGGAQTDTQYF
V: TRBV4-3; D: .; J: TRBJ1-6; size: .; DNA: TGCGCCAGCAGCCAAGAGTGGGCGAGCTCCTATAATTCACCCCTCCACTTT; CDR3: CASSQEWASSYNSPLHF
V: TRBV2; D: TRBD1; J: TRBJ1-2; size: .; DNA: TGTGCCAGCCGGGAAACCGGGACAGGGGGCTATGGCTACACCTTC; CDR3: CASRETGTGGYGYTF
V: TRBV19; D: TRBD1; J: TRBJ2-5; size: once; DNA: TGTGCCAGTAGGGGGACAGGGAAGCTAGGGGCCCAGTACTTC; CDR3: CASRGTGKLGAQYF
V: TRBV4-2; D: .; J: TRBJ1-3; size: once; DNA: TGTGCCAGCAGCCAAGACGGCAGCGGAAACACCATATATTTT; CDR3: CASSQDGSGNTIYF
V: TRBV5-1; D: TRBD1; J: TRBJ1-2; size: .; DNA: TGCGCCAGCTCCCCCCCCGGGACAGGGTCGTATGGCTACACCTTC; CDR3: CASSPPGTGSYGYTF
V: TRBV4-1; D: .; J: TRBJ1-3; size: .; DNA: TGCGCCAGCAGCCAAGGCTTACAGGTTCCTGGAAACACCATATATTTT; CDR3: CASSQGLQVPGNTIYF